These 9 T cell receptor beta chains were sequenced from one sample in a study of blood T cell repertoires in COVID-19 (TCRdb year 2020). Preparation of the library involved the immunoSEQ multiplex PCR assay. As stored in TCRdb, this immuneACCESS dataset retains in-frame rearrangements with V and J assigned. A fraction of the clones does not appear; measured against another copy, unresolved V genes explain less than half of the discrepancy, and the remainder lacks a known reason. In all, the sample holds 250,000 to 300,000 clones, and roughly 85% of those were seen once. The ten biggest clones cover 11% of the sample. Sequencing input: peripheral blood. The receptors were gathered from a woman in her 70s with acute or convalescent COVID-19.

This clone has a single count. The chain joins TRBV2 to TRBJ1-4; D unresolved. This CDR3 has 13 amino acids. V lost 7 bases and J 7 bases, leaving 13 bases between the germline ends. Germline-derived CDR1 and CDR2 are SNHLY and FYNNEI. CDR3 sequence: CASKGDEREKLFF. The CDR3 DNA follows: TGTGCCAGCAAAGGCGACGAGCGTGAAAAACTGTTTTTT.

The chain carries TRBV2 and TRBJ2-5; no reliable D call. V was pared by 2 bases and J by 5 bases, with 15 bases between. This CDR3 is 15 amino acids long. CDR1 SNHLY and CDR2 FYNNEI come from the germline V gene. In nucleotides, the CDR3 is TGTGCCAGCAGTGAAAAACTGGGCAGTCGGGAGACCCAGTACTTC. It is translated as CASSEKLGSRETQYF. Looking up the rest from reference TRBV2 and TRBJ2-5 gives the full variable domain: EPEVTQTPSHQVTQMGQEVILRCVPISNHLYFYWYRQILGQKVEFLVSFYNNEISEKSEIFDDQFSVERPDGSNFTLKIRSTKLEDSAMYFCASSEKLGSRETQYFGPGTRLLVL.

The chain joins TRBV4-1 to TRBJ1-6, with TRBD1 matching 7 bases. Trimming took 4 bases from V and 9 from J; bases not matched to a gene: 6. The CDR3 totals 14 residues. Germline CDR1 is MGHRA and CDR2 is YSYEKL. The CDR3 region is CASSPDRVASPLHF. The DNA of the CDR3 is TGCGCCAGCAGCCCCGACAGGGTTGCTTCACCCCTCCACTTT.

The rearrangement joins TRBV9 to TRBJ1-5, with TRBD1 matching 11 bases. Germline V gives CDR1 SGDLS, CDR2 YYNGEE. The junction had 4 bases not matched to a gene; V was cut back by 4 bases and J by 7 bases. The CDR3 sequence is 14 residues long. Here the CDR3 reads CASSPGTGGQPQHF. For the CDR3, the DNA is TGTGCCAGCAGCCCCGGGACAGGGGGGCAGCCCCAGCATTTT. Full variable domain (rest looked up from reference TRBV9 and TRBJ1-5): DSGVTQTPKHLITATGQRVTLRCSPRSGDLSVYWYQQSLDQGLQFLIQYYNGEERAKGNILERFSAQQFPDLHSELNLSSLELGDSALYFCASSPGTGGQPQHFGDGTRLSIL.

V usage is TRBV5-1 and J usage is TRBJ1-1, with D unclear. V lost 0 bases and J lost 11, with 14 bases in between. Looked up from germline, CDR1 is SGHRS and CDR2 is YFSETQ. CDR3 length: 13 residues. CDR3 loop: CASSLEAGRKAFF. CDR3 nucleotide sequence: TGCGCCAGCAGCTTGGAGGCGGGGAGAAAGGCTTTCTTT.

This clone was seen at least ten times. This chain connects TRBV10-1 to TRBJ1-1; a weak D match, TRBD1 (5 bases). The ends were cut back, 4 bases at V and 0 bases at J, with 6 bases in the middle. The CDR3 runs 13 residues. Germline CDR1 is WNHNN and CDR2 is SYGVQD (reference sequence). The CDR3 loop is CASSAQVNTEAFF. The DNA for the CDR3 is TGCGCCAGCAGTGCACAGGTGAACACTGAAGCTTTCTTT.

This clone was counted a few times. The chain is built from TRBV6-1 and TRBJ1-2; 8 positions match TRBD1. The CDR3 contains 13 residues. Germline V gives CDR1 MNHNS, CDR2 SASEGT. The V segment lost 6 bases and the J segment 5 bases; nucleotides outside the gene matches: 5. CDR3 sequence (DNA): TGTGCCAGCAGGGCCGGACAGGGATATGGCTACACCTTC. Amino acids: CASRAGQGYGYTF.

The rearrangement joins TRBV5-4 to TRBJ2-7; weak D call: TRBD2 (5 bases). CDR3 length: 11 residues. Trimming removed 10 bases at V and 3 bases at J, with 11 bases between. Germline CDR1 SGHNT, CDR2 YYREEE (reference sequence). CDR3 loop: CAFTGSYEQYF. CDR3 coding DNA: TGTGCCTTTACGGGGAGCTACGAGCAGTACTTC.

On this clone: In the same sample, other DNA sequences code for this CDR3. This rearrangement joins TRBV10-3 to TRBJ2-1; 15 bases map to TRBD2. Germline V CDR1 and CDR2: ENHRY, SYGVKD. The CDR3 has 13 amino acids. Germline trimming cut 9 bases from V and 7 bases from J; bases unmatched to any gene: 1. The CDR3 here is CAIGTSGGNEQFF. The DNA of the CDR3 is TGTGCCATTGGGACTAGCGGGGGGAATGAGCAGTTCTTC.